This T cell receptor beta chain was captured in a study of glioma-infiltrating T cells. Findings and limits, study-wide: Very few CDR3 sequences were shared between tissue and blood. Gliomas, especially low-grade, showed above-expected tissue-blood divergence; non-neoplastic patients showed below.

The germline gives CDR1 SGHVT, CDR2 SQSDAQ. V dropped 5 bases and J dropped 6; count of bases not matched to a gene: 6. This CDR3 spans 14 amino acids. Using RNA template, CDR3s of TCR alpha and beta were amplified with iRepertoire arm-PCR. Tissue mRNA or PBMC total RNA, about 85-400 ng, went into one-step reverse transcription and amplification. TCRdb reprocessed the multiplex PCR reads with MiXCR, giving one entry per CDR3 protein. The sample carries some 90,000 distinct CDR3 sequences, approximately 39% recorded once. This clonotype has ten or more counts. Its target is unknown. The receptor comes from a human donor with low-grade glioma or glioblastoma, undergoing nonglioma brain surgery, or in good health (not recorded which). This chain joins TRBV7-4 and TRBJ1-5; 8 nucleotides line up with TRBD1. What was sequenced was glioma tissue, nonneoplastic brain tissue, or PBMCs (not recorded which). The CDR3 loop reads CASSQGAQIQPQHF. CDR3 DNA: TGTGCCAGCAGCCAGGGGGCGCAGATTCAGCCCCAGCATTTT.